The sequence of this T cell receptor (beta chain) was determined in a study of monozygotic twins with inflammatory bowel disease. General observations from the study: Twins classed as concordant or discordant showed no difference in repertoire similarity, possibly from limited power. IBD patients exhibited fewer clonotypes shared with other individuals than healthy twins, particularly with disease activity.

The quantity of total RNA per TCR library was around 3,600 ng. TCRdb re-called the 5' RACE reads and shows each CDR3 protein once, DNA omitted. This repertoire includes 350,000 to 550,000 distinct CDR3 sequences. Notes on this clonotype: Its specificity is unknown.

This CDR3 comprises 13 residues. Per germline, CDR1 SEHNR and CDR2 FQNEAQ (reference sequence). Blood, around 2.6 ml, was drawn per donor. This chain uses TRBV7-9 with TRBJ1-3; absent DNA, TCRdb's TRBD1 call cannot be checked. The clonotype was recovered from a human donor with ulcerative colitis or Crohn's disease, or a healthy co-twin of an affected twin (not recorded which). Sequenced material: blood. The CDR3 sequence: CASQQGEGNTIYF. The whole variable domain, remainder taken from reference TRBV7-9 and TRBJ1-3, is DTGVSQNPRHKITKRGQNVTFRCDPISEHNRLYWYRQTLGQGPEFLTYFQNEAQLEKSRLLSDRFSAERPKGSFSTLEIQRTEQGDSAMYLCASQQGEGNTIYFGEGSWLTVV.